This T cell receptor (beta chain) was recorded in a study of blood T cell repertoires in COVID-19. Whole-study context: Samples representing acute and convalescent COVID-19 were sourced from the United States, Italy and Spain. T cells, B-cell-depleted T cells, or PBMCs supplied cDNA or gDNA.

The CDR3 totals 13 residues. Germline-derived CDR1 and CDR2 are LNHDA and SQIVND (reference sequence). V lost 1 base to trimming and J lost 4 bases, with 5 bases between them. Original handling: Estimated nucleated cell counts came from reference gene primer amplification. The assay was immunoSEQ multiplex PCR, and TCRdb's table has in-frame clones only and misses some. V, J and clone size are taken as reported in that table, and D and trimming were inferred from the DNA itself. The table has 200,000 to 300,000 clones, approximately 91% seen once; the top ten hold about 0.7%. V usage is TRBV19 and J usage is TRBJ1-5, with unresolved D. The material sequenced was peripheral blood. This receptor was identified in a human donor in a cohort sampled during active COVID-19. The CDR3 DNA reads as TGTGCCAGTAGTATAGTCATTAATCAGCCCCAGCATTTT. Translating it yields CASSIVINQPQHF. Variable domain in full (rest from reference TRBV19 and TRBJ1-5): DGGITQSPKYLFRKEGQNVTLSCEQNLNHDAMYWYRQDPGQGLRLIYYSQIVNDFQKGDIAEGYSVSREKKESFPLTVTSAQKNPTAFYLCASSIVINQPQHFGDGTRLSIL.